A single sample gave rise to the 3 T cell receptor beta chains below, sequenced in a study of technical replicates of blood from a handful of donors. The data were produced by immunoSEQ multiplex PCR, yet TCRdb's version contains in-frame clones alone and is incomplete. Of about 44,000 clones listed, 90% to 97% are singletons. Source material: T cells isolated from PBMCs. All receptors derive from a human donor in good health.

J is TRBJ2-2 and V is TRBV4-1, with TRBD2 matching 8 bases. CDR1 and CDR2 from the germline V gene are MGHRA and YSYEKL. The CDR3 has 15 residues. With 1 base clipped from V and 6 bases from J, the junction kept 4 bases outside the gene matches. The chain's CDR3 is CASSQVTSGSGELFF. The CDR3 DNA reads as TGCGCCAGCAGCCAAGTAACTAGCGGATCCGGGGAGCTGTTTTTT.

This clone was seen a single time. The chain joins TRBV7-8 to TRBJ2-7, with D unclear. The V and J ends lost 5 bases and 3 bases respectively, with 8 bases between them. CDR1 and CDR2 from the germline V gene are SGHVS and FQNEAQ. The CDR3 spans 12 residues. Here the CDR3 reads CASSSFNYEQYF. The CDR3, as DNA: TGTGCCAGCAGCAGCTTTAACTACGAGCAGTACTTC.

CDR3 loop: CSVGVAGGPITDTQYF. CDR3 DNA sequence: TGCAGCGTTGGGGTAGCGGGAGGGCCTATAACAGATACGCAGTATTTT. This chain connects TRBV29-1 to TRBJ2-3; 11 nucleotides align to TRBD2. Per the germline V gene, CDR1 is SQVTM and CDR2 is ANQGSEA. The CDR3 contains 16 residues. J gave up 3 bases and V 4 bases, and 9 bases lay outside the gene matches.